The 19 T cell receptor beta chains below come from one sample, sequenced in a study of T cell repertoires in cytomegalovirus infection. Their recognized antigens are unknown. TCRdb independently ran MiXCR on the reads; one entry per CDR3 protein. Of roughly 920,000 distinct CDR3 sequences in the sample, around 32% were seen once. Sequencing used cultured CD8+ T cells from PBMCs, obtained from culture after CMV antigen stimulation. The receptors stem from a human donor in good health (CMV status not recorded). Some clones in this sample may be carry-over from other donors' samples.

The chain combines TRBV5-1 with TRBJ1-3; a weak D match, TRBD1 (6 bases). Germline V gene sequence: CDR1 SGHRS, CDR2 YFSETQ. CDR3 size: 18 residues. V was cut by 4 bases and J by 0 bases, with 20 bases left in between. The chain's CDR3 is CASSPRPGGLRSGNTIYF. The CDR3 DNA is TGCGCCAGCAGCCCACGGCCGGGGGGGCTACGCTCTGGAAACACCATATATTTT.

This clonotype was recorded many times. The chain carries TRBV7-2 and TRBJ1-2; D gene ambiguous. Deletions cut 7 bases from V and 5 bases from J, with 14 bases between. There are 13 residues in the CDR3. Germline V gene data show CDR1 as SGHTA and CDR2 as FQGNSA. CDR3 nucleotides: TGTGCCAGCATCAACCTGCAGGATTATGGCTACACCTTC. Translation: CASINLQDYGYTF. Full variable domain (rest looked up from reference TRBV7-2 and TRBJ1-2): GAGVSQSPSNKVTEKGKDVELRCDPISGHTALYWYRQSLGQGLEFLIYFQGNSAPDKSGLPSDRFSAERTGGSVSTLTIQRTQQEDSAVYLCASINLQDYGYTFGSGTRLTVV.

This clonotype was found a few times. The chain recombines TRBV4-1 with TRBJ1-4; 7 bases fit TRBD1. V lost 4 bases to trimming and J lost 12 bases; unmatched junction nucleotides: 5. The CDR3 has 12 residues. Germline values: CDR1 MGHRA, CDR2 YSYEKL. The CDR3 nucleotides are TGCGCCAGCAGCCCCCAAGGGGGCCAACTGTTTTTT. As protein: CASSPQGGQLFF.

This clonotype was observed a few times. An end of the junction differs from the germline gene, which may be a read error. V gene TRBV29-1 combines with J gene TRBJ2-1, with 9 positions matching TRBD2. CDR3 size: 18 residues. The germline V gene has CDR1 SQVTM and CDR2 ANQGSEA. In DNA form, the CDR3 reads TGTCCTAGACCTGTTGAGGGGGGTGCGGGGGGGTACCCCAATGAGCAGTTCTTC. Translating gives CPRPVEGGAGGYPNEQFF.

As concerns this clonotype: Possible read error: a much larger clone is one base away. The chain couples TRBV7-8 to TRBJ2-5, with 11 bases lining up with TRBD2. The CDR3 is made up of 16 amino acids. Losses at the gene ends were 5 bases for V and 2 bases for J; bases not matched to a gene: 7. The germline gives CDR1 SGHVS, CDR2 FQNEAQ. The CDR3 loop is CASSAQLAGEQETQYF. The CDR3 region has the DNA TGTGCCAGCAGCGCGCAACTAGCGGGGGAGCAAGAGACCCAGTACTTC.

The chain employs TRBV10-3 and TRBJ2-3, with 13 bases matching TRBD2. The V segment lost 3 bases and the J segment 5 bases; nucleotides outside the gene matches: 23. CDR1 is ENHRY, CDR2 SYGVKD, per germline. This CDR3 spans 22 amino acids. CDR3 sequence reads: CAISENPETSGGAIFGLDTQYF. The CDR3 DNA reads TGTGCCATCAGTGAAAATCCCGAAACTAGCGGGGGGGCAATTTTCGGCCTAGATACGCAGTATTTT.

This clonotype was recorded once. The chain couples TRBV7-3 to TRBJ2-3; D gene unclear. The CDR3 contains 14 residues. Trimming stripped 2 bases from V and 6 bases from J, with 12 bases between. CDR1 and CDR2 (germline): SGHTA, FQGTGA. This CDR3 is CASSLDGLDDTQYF. The CDR3 DNA reads as TGTGCCAGCAGCTTAGACGGTTTGGATGATACGCAGTATTTT.

V is TRBV6-8 and J is TRBJ2-1; a possible D gene is TRBD1 (6 bases). The ends were cut back, 0 bases at V and 7 bases at J, with 19 bases in the middle. The CDR3 covers 17 residues. CDR1 MNHGY and CDR2 SAAAGT come from the germline V gene. The CDR3, as DNA: TGTGCCAGCAGTTACTCGAGTACAGGGACCTTTTTAAATGAGCAGTTCTTC. It codes for CASSYSSTGTFLNEQFF.

The chain couples TRBV28 to TRBJ2-1; 8 bases line up with TRBD2. V lost 5 bases, J lost 0 bases, and 9 bases stayed unmatched. CDR3 size: 17 residues. Germline CDR1 MDHEN, CDR2 SYDVKM. The CDR3 coding sequence is TGTGCCAGCAGTCTGTATAAGCGGGGGAGCTCCTACAATGAGCAGTTCTTC. Translating it yields CASSLYKRGSSYNEQFF.

This clonotype was seen a handful of times. This chain joins TRBV19 and TRBJ1-1; no definite D call. The length of the CDR3 is 14 residues. Germline lookup yields CDR1 LNHDA and CDR2 SQIVND (reference sequence). Trimming removed 6 bases from V and 0 bases from J, with 11 bases in between. CDR3 residues: CASRPQTMNTEAFF. The CDR3 coding sequence is TGTGCCAGTAGACCCCAGACTATGAACACTGAAGCTTTCTTT.

This clonotype was seen a few times. The chain combines TRBV12-3 or TRBV12-4 with TRBJ2-7; perhaps TRBD2 as D (6 bases). Trimming pared 6 bases from V and 6 bases from J, leaving 15 bases between. CDR3 length: 13 amino acids. The CDR3 DNA sequence: TGTGCCAGCAGCCAACTCGCGGGGACCGAGCAGTACTTC. As protein: CASSQLAGTEQYF.

This clonotype was detected ten times or more. This chain uses TRBV7-2 with TRBJ2-1, with D possibly being TRBD1 (7 bases). CDR1 and CDR2 (germline): SGHTA, FQGNSA. Trimming removed 5 bases from V and 2 bases from J, with 16 bases in between. This CDR3 is 16 amino acids long. The CDR3 DNA sequence: TGTGCCAGCAGCCTCAGGGGGGAATATGCCTACAATGAGCAGTTCTTC. This codes for CASSLRGEYAYNEQFF.

The V call is TRBV15, the J call TRBJ1-2, with D uncertain. V lost 0 bases to trimming and J lost 3 bases, with 11 bases between them. Germline values: CDR1 LNHNV, CDR2 YYDKDF (reference sequence). CDR3 length: 15 amino acids. The DNA of the CDR3 is TGTGCCACCAGCAGAGATCTGTTTCAGTACTATGGCTACACCTTC. This encodes CATSRDLFQYYGYTF.

This chain connects TRBV6-5 to TRBJ1-4, with 10 bases fitting TRBD1. Germline assignment: CDR1 MNHEY and CDR2 SVGAGI. This CDR3 spans 16 amino acids. V shed 2 bases and J 7 bases; nucleotides not matched to a gene: 7. The CDR3 sequence is CASSYTPGQGSEKLFF. The CDR3 nucleotides are TGTGCCAGCAGTTACACTCCGGGACAGGGGAGTGAAAAACTGTTTTTT.

In this sample, this clonotype turned up a few times. The V gene is TRBV4-3, the J gene TRBJ2-2, with D perhaps TRBD2 (5 bases). Trimming shortened V by 11 bases and J by 7 bases, and 23 bases separated the two germline ends. Germline-derived CDR1 and CDR2 are LGHNA and YSLEER. There are 15 residues in the CDR3. CDR3: CASNDGPGGRGELFF. As DNA, the CDR3 is TGCGCCTCCAACGACGGCCCAGGAGGACGCGGGGAGCTGTTTTTT.

This clonotype was observed a handful of times. V usage is TRBV4-1 and J usage is TRBJ1-1; 9 bases are shared with TRBD1. Germline CDR1 is MGHRA and CDR2 is YSYEKL. J gave up 0 bases and V 4 bases, and 6 bases lay outside the gene matches. The CDR3 extends over 16 amino acids. This CDR3 reads CASSLRQGDMNTEAFF. CDR3 nucleotides: TGCGCCAGCAGCCTACGACAGGGGGATATGAACACTGAAGCTTTCTTT.

This chain connects TRBV28 to TRBJ1-6; D may be TRBD1 (5 bases). Germline V gene data show CDR1 as MDHEN and CDR2 as SYDVKM. The CDR3 is 12 amino acids. Trimming removed 6 bases from V and 10 bases from J, with 10 bases in between. The CDR3 is CASRRGDSPLHF. CDR3 nucleotide sequence: TGTGCCAGCAGAAGGGGCGACTCACCCCTCCACTTT.

A few counts support this clonotype. The chain is built from TRBV7-8 and TRBJ2-7; D assignment may be TRBD1 or TRBD2 (5 bases each). The germline V and J ends were trimmed by 2 bases and 6 bases, with 14 bases remaining between them. Germline V CDR1 and CDR2: SGHVS, FQNEAQ. The CDR3 totals 14 residues. The CDR3 is CASSLRDGPREQYV. In DNA form, the CDR3 reads TGTGCCAGCAGCTTAAGGGACGGACCTCGCGAGCAGTACGTC.

CDR3 nucleotides: TGTGCCAGTGGACTTTTGGGCAATCAGCCCCAGCATTTT. As protein: CASGLLGNQPQHF. The V and J genes are TRBV5-5 and TRBJ1-5; D unresolved. The ends were cut back, 8 bases at V and 2 bases at J, with 11 bases in the middle. Germline CDR1 and CDR2: SGHKS and YYEKEE (reference sequence). This CDR3 has 13 residues.